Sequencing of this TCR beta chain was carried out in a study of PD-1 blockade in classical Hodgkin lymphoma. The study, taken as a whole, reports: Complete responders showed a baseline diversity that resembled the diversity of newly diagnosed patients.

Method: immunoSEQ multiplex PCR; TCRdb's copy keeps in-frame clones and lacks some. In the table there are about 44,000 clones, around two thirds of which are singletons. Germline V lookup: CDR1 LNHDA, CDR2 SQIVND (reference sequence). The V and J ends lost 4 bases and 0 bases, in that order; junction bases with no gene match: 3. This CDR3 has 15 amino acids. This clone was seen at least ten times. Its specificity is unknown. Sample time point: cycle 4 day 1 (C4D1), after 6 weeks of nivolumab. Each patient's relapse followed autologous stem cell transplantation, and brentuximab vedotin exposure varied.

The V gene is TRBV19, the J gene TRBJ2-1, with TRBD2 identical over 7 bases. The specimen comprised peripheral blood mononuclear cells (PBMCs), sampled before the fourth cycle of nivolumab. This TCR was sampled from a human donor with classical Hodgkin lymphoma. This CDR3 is CASSTSGSSYNEQFF. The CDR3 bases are TGTGCCAGTAGTACTAGCGGAAGCTCCTACAATGAGCAGTTCTTC.